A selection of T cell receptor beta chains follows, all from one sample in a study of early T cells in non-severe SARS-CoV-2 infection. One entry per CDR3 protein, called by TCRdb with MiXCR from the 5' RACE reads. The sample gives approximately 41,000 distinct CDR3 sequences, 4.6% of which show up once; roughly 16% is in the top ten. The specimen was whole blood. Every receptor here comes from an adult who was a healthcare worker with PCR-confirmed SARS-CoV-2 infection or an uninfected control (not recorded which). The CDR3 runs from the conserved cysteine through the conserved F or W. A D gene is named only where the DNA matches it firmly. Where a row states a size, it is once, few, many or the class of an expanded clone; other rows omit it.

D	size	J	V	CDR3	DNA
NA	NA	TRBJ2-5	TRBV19	CASSSPGQQETQYF	TGTGCCAGTAGTTCCCCGGGACAACAAGAGACCCAGTACTTC
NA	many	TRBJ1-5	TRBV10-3	CAISGGEDPQHF	TGTGCCATCTCCGGGGGAGAGGATCCCCAGCATTTT
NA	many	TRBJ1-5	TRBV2	CASSPIRRGPQHF	TGTGCCAGCAGTCCTATCAGAAGGGGGCCCCAGCATTTT
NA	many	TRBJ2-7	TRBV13	CASSLSGASYEQYF	TGTGCCAGCAGCTTATCTGGGGCCTCCTACGAGCAGTACTTC
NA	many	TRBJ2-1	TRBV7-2	CASSLQSPDEQFF	TGTGCCAGCAGCTTACAGTCTCCCGATGAGCAGTTCTTC
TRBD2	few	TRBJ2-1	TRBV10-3	CAIEPSSGGAKNEQFF	TGTGCCATAGAGCCTTCTAGCGGGGGGGCGAAGAATGAGCAGTTCTTC
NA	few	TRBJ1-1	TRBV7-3	CASSSDSLNTEAFF	TGTGCCAGCAGCTCAGACAGTCTGAACACTGAAGCTTTCTTT
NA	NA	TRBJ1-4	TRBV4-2	CASSPPSGAGSEKLFF	TGTGCCAGCAGCCCCCCTTCGGGGGCGGGTAGTGAAAAACTGTTTTTT
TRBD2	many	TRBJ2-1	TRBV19	CASAPRLAKYNEQFF	TGTGCCAGTGCTCCGCGACTAGCGAAATACAATGAGCAGTTCTTC
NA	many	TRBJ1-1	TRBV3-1	CASSQGAALEAFF	TGTGCCAGCAGCCAAGGAGCGGCCCTCGAAGCTTTCTTT
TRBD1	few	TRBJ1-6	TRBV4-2	CASSQDYRGAYGPPLHF	TGTGCCAGCAGCCAAGACTACAGGGGCGCCTATGGTCCACCCCTCCACTTT
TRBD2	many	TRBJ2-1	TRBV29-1	CSVAGYWFEQFF	TGCAGCGTAGCGGGGTACTGGTTTGAGCAGTTCTTC
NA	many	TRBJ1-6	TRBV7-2	CASSLRRRNSPLHF	TGTGCCAGCAGCTTACGGCGGAGAAATTCACCCCTCCACTTT
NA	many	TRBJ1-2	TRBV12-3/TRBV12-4	CASSSWGGANYGYTF	TGTGCCAGCAGTTCCTGGGGGGGGGCTAACTATGGCTACACCTTC
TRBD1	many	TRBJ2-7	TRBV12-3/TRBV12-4	CASNLDRGYEQYF	TGTGCCAGCAACCTGGACAGGGGCTACGAGCAGTACTTC
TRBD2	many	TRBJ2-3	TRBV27	CASGIWRGFSTDTQYF	TGTGCCAGCGGTATTTGGCGGGGGTTTAGCACAGATACGCAGTATTTT
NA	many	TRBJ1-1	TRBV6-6	CASSPLLNTEAFF	TGTGCCAGCAGTCCCCTCCTGAACACTGAAGCTTTCTTT
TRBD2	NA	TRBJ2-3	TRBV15	CATSSPAGVGFSDTQYF	TGTGCCACCAGCAGCCCAGCGGGGGTTGGTTTTTCAGATACGCAGTATTTT
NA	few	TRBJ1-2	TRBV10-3	CAISEDSSGYTF	TGTGCCATCAGTGAAGACAGTAGCGGCTACACCTTC
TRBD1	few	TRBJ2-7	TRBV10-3	CAISEKTGGSYEQYF	TGTGCCATCAGTGAGAAGACAGGGGGCTCGTACGAGCAGTACTTC
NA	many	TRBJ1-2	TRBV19	CASNYGSNYGYTF	TGTGCCAGTAACTACGGATCTAACTATGGCTACACCTTC
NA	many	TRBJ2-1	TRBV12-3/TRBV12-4	CASSPRGAGKNEQFF	TGTGCCAGCAGTCCCCGCGGGGCCGGTAAGAATGAGCAGTTCTTC
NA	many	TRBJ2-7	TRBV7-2	CASSPRDTLYEQYF	TGTGCCAGCAGCCCCCGGGACACCCTATACGAGCAGTACTTC
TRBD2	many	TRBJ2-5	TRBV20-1	CSATGGVQETQYF	TGCAGTGCCACCGGGGGGGTCCAAGAGACCCAGTACTTC
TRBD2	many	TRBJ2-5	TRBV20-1	CSAKRTSGQRRYQETQYF	TGCAGTGCTAAGCGGACTAGCGGGCAACGGAGGTACCAAGAGACCCAGTACTTC
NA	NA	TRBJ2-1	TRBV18	CASSPLGYEQFF	TGTGCCAGCTCACCCTTAGGGTATGAGCAGTTCTTC
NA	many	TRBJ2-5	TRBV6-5	CASSPFGREGQETQYF	TGTGCCAGCAGCCCCTTCGGCAGGGAAGGCCAAGAGACCCAGTACTTC
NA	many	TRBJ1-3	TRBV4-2	CASSQEGPTTGNTIYF	TGTGCCAGCAGCCAAGAAGGACCCACTACTGGAAACACCATATATTTT
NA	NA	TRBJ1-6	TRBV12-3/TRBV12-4	CASRTEANSPLHF	TGTGCCAGCAGGACGGAAGCCAATTCACCCCTCCACTTT
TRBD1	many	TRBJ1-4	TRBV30	CAWSVITGGEKLFF	TGTGCCTGGAGTGTCATAACAGGGGGCGAAAAACTGTTTTTT
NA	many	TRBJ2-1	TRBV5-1	CASSLAGRGNEQFF	TGCGCCAGCAGCTTGGCCGGTCGGGGCAATGAGCAGTTCTTC
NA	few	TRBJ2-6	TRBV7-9	CASSLVPSSGANVLTF	TGTGCCAGCAGCTTAGTGCCGAGCTCTGGGGCCAACGTCCTGACTTTC
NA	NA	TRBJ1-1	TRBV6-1	CASSGAKNTEAFF	TGTGCCAGCAGTGGGGCCAAGAACACTGAAGCTTTCTTT
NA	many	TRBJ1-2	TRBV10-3	CAISHDGYGYTF	TGTGCCATCAGCCATGACGGCTATGGCTACACCTTC
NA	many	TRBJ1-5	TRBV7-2	CASSLVSQPQHF	TGTGCCAGCAGCTTAGTCTCTCAGCCCCAGCATTTT
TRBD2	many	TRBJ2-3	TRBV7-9	CASSLGLAGALLSTTDTQYF	TGTGCCAGCAGCTTAGGCCTAGCGGGGGCCCTCCTTTCAACCACAGATACGCAGTATTTT
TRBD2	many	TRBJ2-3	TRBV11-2	CASSITSGPSTDTQYF	TGTGCCAGCAGCATTACTAGCGGACCTAGCACAGATACACAGTATTTT
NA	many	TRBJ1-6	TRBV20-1	CSALGQAGTPLHF	TGCAGTGCCTTAGGGCAGGCTGGGACACCCCTCCACTTT
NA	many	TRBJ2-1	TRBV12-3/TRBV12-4	CASRTPSFSYNEQFF	TGTGCCAGCAGAACCCCTAGTTTCTCCTACAATGAGCAGTTCTTC
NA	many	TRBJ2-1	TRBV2	CASAEGYNEQFF	TGTGCCAGCGCCGAGGGTTACAATGAGCAGTTCTTC
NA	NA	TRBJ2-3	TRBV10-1	CASSEWGSTDTQYF	TGCGCCAGCAGTGAGTGGGGAAGCACAGATACGCAGTATTTT
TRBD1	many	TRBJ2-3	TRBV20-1	CSAPGQESTDTQYF	TGCAGTGCCCCCGGACAGGAAAGCACAGATACGCAGTATTTT
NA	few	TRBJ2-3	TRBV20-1	CSAQKGLSTDTQYF	TGCAGTGCTCAAAAGGGCCTTAGCACAGATACGCAGTATTTT
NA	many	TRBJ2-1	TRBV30	CAWSPPPAQFF	TGTGCCTGGAGTCCCCCACCCGCTCAGTTCTTC
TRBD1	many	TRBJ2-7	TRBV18	CASSPEGASYEQYF	TGTGCCAGCTCACCAGAGGGGGCATCTTACGAGCAGTACTTC
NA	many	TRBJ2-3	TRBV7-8	CASSLSIDTQYF	TGTGCCAGCAGCCTCTCGATAGATACGCAGTATTTT
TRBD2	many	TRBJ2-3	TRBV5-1	CASSLGLAGDADTQYF	TGCGCCAGCAGCTTGGGCCTAGCGGGGGACGCAGATACGCAGTATTTT
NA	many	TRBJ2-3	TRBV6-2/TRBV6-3	CASREGGTDTQYF	TGTGCCAGCAGGGAGGGGGGCACAGATACGCAGTATTTT
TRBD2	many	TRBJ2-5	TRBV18	CASSRGLAGTDGSETQYF	TGTGCCAGCTCACGGGGACTAGCGGGGACCGACGGTTCGGAGACCCAGTACTTC
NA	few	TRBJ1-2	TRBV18	CASSPAGQGFYGYTF	TGTGCCAGCTCACCCGCGGGCCAGGGGTTCTATGGCTACACCTTC
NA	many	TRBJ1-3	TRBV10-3	CAISSVSSGNTIYF	TGTGCCATCAGTTCCGTTAGCTCTGGAAACACCATATATTTT
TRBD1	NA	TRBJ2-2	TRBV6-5	CASSVMGQLNTGELFF	TGTGCCAGCAGCGTCATGGGACAGCTTAACACCGGGGAGCTGTTTTTT
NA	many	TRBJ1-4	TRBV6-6	CASSNYEKLFF	TGTGCCAGCAGCAACTATGAAAAACTGTTTTTT